The sample holds a few counts of the clone carrying this T cell receptor (beta chain). Its antigen is as yet unknown. Treatment: roughly 19 received Ad26.COV2.S at low or high dose, single or two shots; several received placebo; per-sample allocation not given. Material that was analyzed had been drawn on day 63 after the first vaccine or placebo injection. The source of the sample is a study of Ad26.COV2.S vaccination and SARS-CoV-2 variants. The table came from immunoSEQ multiplex PCR; TCRdb's copy has only in-frame clones and leaves some out. The sample consists of under 550,000 clones, more than 80% of them appearing once. General observations from the study: People who got the vaccine or the placebo had similar non-spike TCR breadth. Researchers cautioned that TCR breadth and depth analyses may have underestimated total T cell responses.

This CDR3 spans 14 amino acids. V lost 3 bases and J lost 6, with 12 bases in between. Germline V gene data show CDR1 as MNHNS and CDR2 as SASEGT. The sequences come from peripheral blood, collected in a trial of Ad26.COV2.S vaccine versus placebo. This clonotype originated in a person aged 18-65 years who received the Ad26.COV2.S COVID-19 vaccine or a placebo. The chain couples TRBV6-1 to TRBJ2-1, with D unresolved. CDR3: CASSDDKRGNEQFF. CDR3 bases: TGTGCCAGCAGTGATGACAAACGAGGCAATGAGCAGTTCTTC.